The 9 T cell receptor beta chains below all came from one sample that was sequenced in a study of T-cell memory formation after mild COVID-19. One entry per CDR3 protein results from TCRdb running MiXCR on the 5' RACE reads. Among approximately 400,000 distinct CDR3 sequences listed, about 20% were seen once. The sequencing input was PBMCs or a T cell subset sorted from them (not recorded which). Every receptor here comes from a man aged 18 to 30 who had mild COVID-19 (a few samples of this study predate the infection). Cell type and time point are not known.

The chain combines TRBV29-1 with TRBJ1-2; D gene uncertain. Per the germline V gene, CDR1 is SQVTM and CDR2 is ANQGSEA. The V end lost 0 bases, the J end lost 8 bases, and 13 bases lay between the germline ends. The CDR3 loop spans 13 amino acids. This chain's CDR3 is CSVEEWTSRGYTF. The CDR3 DNA reads as TGCAGCGTTGAAGAATGGACCTCCCGGGGCTACACCTTC. Full variable domain (missing parts from reference TRBV29-1 and TRBJ1-2): SAVISQKPSRDICQRGTSLTIQCQVDSQVTMMFWYRQQPGQSLTLIATANQGSEATYESGFVIDKFPISRPNLTFSTLTVSNMSPEDSSIYLCSVEEWTSRGYTFGSGTRLTVV.

The chain recombines TRBV9 with TRBJ1-2, with 11 positions matching TRBD1. Germline assignment: CDR1 SGDLS and CDR2 YYNGEE. V lost 4 bases to trimming and J lost 6 bases; unmatched junction nucleotides: 5. This CDR3 comprises 14 residues. In DNA, the CDR3 is TGTGCCAGCAGCATTGGACAGGGGGCTGATGGCTACACCTTC. Encoded protein: CASSIGQGADGYTF.

The chain recombines TRBV11-2 with TRBJ2-1; 7 bases line up with TRBD1. Germline V gene lookup returns CDR1 SGHAT and CDR2 FQNNGV. J lost 7 bases, V lost 3 bases, and 15 bases had no gene match. CDR3 length equals 17 residues. The DNA for the CDR3 is TGTGCCAGCAGCTTCAAGGGACAGCCTTCGCCGGGGAATGAGCAGTTCTTC. It translates to CASSFKGQPSPGNEQFF.

The chain recombines TRBV6-6 with TRBJ1-5; TRBD1 matches 7 bases. The CDR3 has 16 residues. The germline gives CDR1 MNHNY, CDR2 SVGAGI (reference sequence). V gave up 2 bases and J gave up 5 bases; unmatched junction bases: 9. CDR3: CASSYVSGGPDQPQHF. The CDR3 DNA reads TGTGCCAGCAGTTACGTATCAGGGGGACCCGATCAGCCCCAGCATTTT.

This clonotype was picked up many times. The chain joins TRBV20-1 to TRBJ1-6; no clear D gene. V was trimmed by 6 bases and J by 12 bases, leaving 21 bases between them. Looked up from germline, CDR1 is DFQATT and CDR2 is SNEGSKA (reference sequence). CDR3 length: 14 residues. The CDR3 coding sequence is TGCAGTGCGATGGACCTCGGGCCGTTGGGACCCCTCCACTTT. Its protein is CSAMDLGPLGPLHF.

This clonotype has just a few counts. The chain combines TRBV6-2 or TRBV6-3 with TRBJ2-3, with D possibly TRBD1 on 5 matching bases. V gave up 2 bases and J gave up 2 bases, with 11 bases separating them. The CDR3 runs to 15 residues. CDR1 and CDR2 from the germline V gene are MNHEY and SVGEGT. The CDR3: CASSYNQGNTDTQYF. CDR3 sequence (DNA): TGTGCCAGCAGTTACAATCAGGGTAACACAGATACGCAGTATTTT.

Many counts were recorded for this clonotype. The chain uses TRBV20-1 and TRBJ1-1, with unresolved D. This CDR3 region has 12 residues. Germline CDR1 DFQATT, CDR2 SNEGSKA (reference sequence). The V and J ends lost 0 bases and 4 bases respectively, with 6 bases between them. CDR3 DNA sequence: TGCAGTGCTAGAGAGGGTCCCACTGAAGCTTTCTTT. Its translation: CSAREGPTEAFF.

This clonotype was observed a few times. The chain uses TRBV6-5 and TRBJ2-3, with D possibly being TRBD1 (5 bases). Trimming removed 6 bases from V and 0 bases from J, with 10 bases in between. The CDR3 sequence is 14 residues long. Germline V gene sequence: CDR1 MNHEY, CDR2 SVGAGI. The CDR3 DNA follows: TGTGCCAGCAGCAGACAGATAAGCACAGATACGCAGTATTTT. Its protein is CASSRQISTDTQYF.

This clonotype showed up just a few times. This sequence joins TRBV12-3 or TRBV12-4 and TRBJ1-2; D gene ambiguous. The CDR3 contains 13 residues. Trimming cost V 6 bases and J 2 bases, with 10 bases left between them. CDR3 residues: CASRIDGNYGYTF. The CDR3 DNA sequence: TGTGCCAGCAGAATAGACGGAAACTATGGCTACACCTTC.